These T cell receptor beta chains were read from a single sample in a study of T-cell memory formation after mild COVID-19. A single record per CDR3 protein comes from TCRdb applying MiXCR to the 5' RACE reads. The table lists approximately 350,000 distinct CDR3 sequences, 25% to 30% of them singletons. The source material was PBMCs or a T cell subset sorted from them (not recorded which). All receptors come from an adult woman who had mild COVID-19 (a few samples of this study predate the infection). Cell type and time point are not known. Both conserved end residues are part of each CDR3. D genes are given only for firm matches. Not every row has a clone size; where given, it reads once, few, many or a size class.

d_gene	len	abundance	v_gene	j_gene	CDR3nt	CDR3aa
TRBD2	18	few	TRBV4-1	TRBJ2-4	TGCGCCAGCAGCCACGGACTAGCGGGACCAATAGCCAAAAACATTCAGTACTTC	CASSHGLAGPIAKNIQYF
-	15	few	TRBV7-9	TRBJ1-2	TGTGCCAGCAGGTTATCACAAAGTTCGGGCTATGGCTACACCTTC	CASRLSQSSGYGYTF
TRBD1	15	few	TRBV6-5	TRBJ2-2	TGTGCCAGCAGTTACGACAGGGGGCTTACCGGGGAGCTGTTTTTT	CASSYDRGLTGELFF
TRBD2	15	-	TRBV2	TRBJ2-4	TGTGCCAGCACCGCTAGCGGGGTTGGGGCAAACATTCAGTACTTC	CASTASGVGANIQYF
-	16	few	TRBV18	TRBJ1-4	TGTGCCAGCTCACAACTCCCAGTCGCAACTAATGAAAAACTGTTTTTT	CASSQLPVATNEKLFF
-	15	-	TRBV7-9	TRBJ1-6	TGTGCCAGCAGCTTAGTAGAGGGTTCTAATTCACCCCTCCACTTT	CASSLVEGSNSPLHF
TRBD2	14	few	TRBV29-1	TRBJ2-3	TGCAGCGTTGTCGCGGGAGAGGGCACAGATACGCAGTATTTT	CSVVAGEGTDTQYF
-	15	few	TRBV10-3	TRBJ2-1	TGTGCCATCTCCGAAACGGGGGTTTCCTACAATGAGCAGTTCTTC	CAISETGVSYNEQFF
TRBD2	16	few	TRBV5-1	TRBJ2-2	TGCGCCAGCAGCTCTCTTCCTAGCGGAAACACCGGGGAGCTGTTTTTT	CASSSLPSGNTGELFF
-	13	-	TRBV5-1	TRBJ2-7	TGCGCCAGCAGCTTGAGAACTTCGTACGAGCAGTACTTC	CASSLRTSYEQYF
-	12	few	TRBV24-1	TRBJ2-2	TGTGCCACCAGTCCCCTCCCCGGGGAGCTGTTTTTT	CATSPLPGELFF
-	15	few	TRBV7-2	TRBJ2-7	TGTGCCAGCAGCTTAGGAACCCCTGGGGCCTACGAGCAGTACTTC	CASSLGTPGAYEQYF
TRBD2	16	-	TRBV5-1	TRBJ2-3	TGCGCCAGCAGCCTACTAGCGGGGGGTGGCGCAGATACGCAGTATTTT	CASSLLAGGGADTQYF
TRBD2	15	-	TRBV7-9	TRBJ2-1	TGTGCCAGCAGCTTGGGCGGGAGTACTGGGAATGAGCAGTTCTTC	CASSLGGSTGNEQFF
TRBD2	17	-	TRBV4-2	TRBJ2-1	TGTGCCAGCAGCAACCAAGCGGGAGGGTCTGCGAGTGATGAGCAGTTCTTC	CASSNQAGGSASDEQFF
-	16	-	TRBV4-2	TRBJ2-1	TGTGCCAGCAGCCAACTCGGCGGTCACGAGAACAATGAGCAGTTCTTC	CASSQLGGHENNEQFF
-	14	-	TRBV30	TRBJ2-1	TGTGCCTGGAGTGCCGGGGAGGTAAATGATGAGCAGTTCTTC	CAWSAGEVNDEQFF
TRBD1	18	-	TRBV4-1	TRBJ2-2	TGCGCCAGCAGCCCCCGATGCCCGGGACAGGGGCGAACCGGGGAGCTGTTTTTT	CASSPRCPGQGRTGELFF
-	13	-	TRBV21-1	TRBJ1-5	TGTGCCAGCAGCGAAACAGGGGTTCAGCCCCAGCATTTT	CASSETGVQPQHF
-	12	few	TRBV13	TRBJ1-1	TGTGCCAGCAGCTCCCTATACACTGAAGCTTTCTTT	CASSSLYTEAFF
-	16	few	TRBV15	TRBJ2-1	TGTGCCACCAGCAGAGATCCGACCCTCGGACGGAATGAGCAGTTCTTC	CATSRDPTLGRNEQFF
TRBD2	16	-	TRBV4-3	TRBJ2-1	TGCGCCAGCAGCCAAGAGGGGACTAGCGGGAGTGATGAGCAGTTCTTC	CASSQEGTSGSDEQFF
-	13	few	TRBV27	TRBJ2-3	TGTGCCAGCAGTTTAGGCTGGGGGGATACGCAGTATTTT	CASSLGWGDTQYF
TRBD1	15	-	TRBV6-1	TRBJ2-1	TGTGCCAGCAGTGACGGAGGGACAGGGAACAATGAGCAGTTCTTC	CASSDGGTGNNEQFF